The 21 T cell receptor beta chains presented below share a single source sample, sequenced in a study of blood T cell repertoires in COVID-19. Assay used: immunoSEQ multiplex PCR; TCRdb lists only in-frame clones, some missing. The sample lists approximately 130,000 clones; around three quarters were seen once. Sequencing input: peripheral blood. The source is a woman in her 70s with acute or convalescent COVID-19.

CDR3 sequence (DNA): TGTGCCAGTACCCTAGTGGGGACAGGCTATGGCTACACCTTC. This codes for CASTLVGTGYGYTF. This sequence joins TRBV19 and TRBJ1-2; 8 positions match TRBD1. CDR3 length equals 14 residues. J was trimmed by 4 bases and V by 7 bases; bases with no gene match: 8. The V gene's germline CDR1 is LNHDA and CDR2 SQIVND (reference sequence).

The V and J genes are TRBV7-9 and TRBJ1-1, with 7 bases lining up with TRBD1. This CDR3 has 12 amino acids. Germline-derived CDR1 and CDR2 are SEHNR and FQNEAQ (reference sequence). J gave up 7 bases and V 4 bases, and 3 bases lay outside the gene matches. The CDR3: CASSSGQVEAFF. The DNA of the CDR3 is TGTGCCAGCAGCTCAGGACAGGTTGAAGCTTTCTTT.

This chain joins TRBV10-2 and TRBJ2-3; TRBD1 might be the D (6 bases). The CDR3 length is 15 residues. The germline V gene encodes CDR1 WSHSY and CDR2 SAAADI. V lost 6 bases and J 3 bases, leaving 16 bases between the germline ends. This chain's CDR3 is CASRPAAGATDTQYF. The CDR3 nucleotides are TGCGCCAGCAGACCCGCGGCAGGGGCAACAGATACGCAGTATTTT.

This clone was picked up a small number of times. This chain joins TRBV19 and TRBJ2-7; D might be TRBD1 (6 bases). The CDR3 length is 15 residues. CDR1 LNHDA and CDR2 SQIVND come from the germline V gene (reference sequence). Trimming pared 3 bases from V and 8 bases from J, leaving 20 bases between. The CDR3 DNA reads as TGTGCCAGTAGTATCTCTGAGGGCCAGGGGTACCAGCAGTACTTC. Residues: CASSISEGQGYQQYF.

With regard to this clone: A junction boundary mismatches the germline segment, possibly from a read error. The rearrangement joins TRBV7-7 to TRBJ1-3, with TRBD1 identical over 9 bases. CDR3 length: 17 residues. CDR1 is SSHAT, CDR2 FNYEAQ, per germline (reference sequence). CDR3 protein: CASSPDWTGAMGNTIYF. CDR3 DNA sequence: TGTGCTAGCAGCCCGGATTGGACAGGGGCAATGGGAAACACCATATATTTT.

The CDR3 DNA follows: TGTGCCAGCAGGCAAAGAGGGACAGGGGTTGAAAAACTGTTTTTT. Amino acids: CASRQRGTGVEKLFF. The chain employs TRBV3-1 (or the pseudogene TRBV3-2) and TRBJ1-4, with 10 bases matching TRBD1. The CDR3 runs 15 residues. V shed 6 bases, J shed 7 bases, and the junction held 8 bases outside the gene matches. Per germline, CDR1 LGHDT and CDR2 YNNKEL (reference sequence).

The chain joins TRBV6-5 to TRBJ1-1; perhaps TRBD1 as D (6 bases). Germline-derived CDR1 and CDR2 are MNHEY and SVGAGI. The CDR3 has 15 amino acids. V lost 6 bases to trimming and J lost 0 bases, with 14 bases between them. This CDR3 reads CASRTEDRMNTEAFF. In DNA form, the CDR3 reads TGTGCCAGCAGAACAGAGGACAGAATGAACACTGAAGCTTTCTTT.

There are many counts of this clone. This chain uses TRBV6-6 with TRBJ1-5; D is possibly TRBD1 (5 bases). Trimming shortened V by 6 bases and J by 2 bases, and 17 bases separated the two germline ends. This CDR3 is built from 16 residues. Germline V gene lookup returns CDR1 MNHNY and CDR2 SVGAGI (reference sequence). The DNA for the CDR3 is TGTGCCAGCAGCCAATCTGGGGCGATCGGCAATCAGCCCCAGCATTTT. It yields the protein CASSQSGAIGNQPQHF.

Here the CDR3 DNA reads TGCGCCAGCAGCCAAGAAGGGACTAAAACAGATACGCAGTATTTT. Its protein product is CASSQEGTKTDTQYF. The chain recombines TRBV4-3 with TRBJ2-3; 7 bases map to TRBD2. The CDR3 is 15 amino acids. V dropped 0 bases and J dropped 3; count of bases not matched to a gene: 3. Germline-derived CDR1 and CDR2 are LGHNA and YSLEER.

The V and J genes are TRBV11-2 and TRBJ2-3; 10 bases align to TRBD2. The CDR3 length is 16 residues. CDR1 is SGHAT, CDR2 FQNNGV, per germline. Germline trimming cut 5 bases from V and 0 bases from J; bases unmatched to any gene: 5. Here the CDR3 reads CASSPLAGVSTDTQYF. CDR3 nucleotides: TGTGCCAGCAGCCCCCTAGCGGGGGTGAGCACAGATACGCAGTATTTT.

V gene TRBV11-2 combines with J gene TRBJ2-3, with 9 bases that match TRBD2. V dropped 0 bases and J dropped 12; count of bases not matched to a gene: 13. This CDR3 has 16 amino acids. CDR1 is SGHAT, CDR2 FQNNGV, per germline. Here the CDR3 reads CASSLEWREGRWHQYF. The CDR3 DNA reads TGTGCCAGCAGCTTAGAATGGCGGGAGGGCAGGTGGCATCAGTATTTT.

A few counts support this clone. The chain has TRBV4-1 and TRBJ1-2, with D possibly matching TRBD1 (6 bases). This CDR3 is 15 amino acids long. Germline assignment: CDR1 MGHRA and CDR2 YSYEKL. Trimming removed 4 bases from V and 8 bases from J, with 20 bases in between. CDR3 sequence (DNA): TGCGCCAGCAGCCCTCAACAGGGAAAGAAGAAAGGCTACACCTTC. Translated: CASSPQQGKKKGYTF.

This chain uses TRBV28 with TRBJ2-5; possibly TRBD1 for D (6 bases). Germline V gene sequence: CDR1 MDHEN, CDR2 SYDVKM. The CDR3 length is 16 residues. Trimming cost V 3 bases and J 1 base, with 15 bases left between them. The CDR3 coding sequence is TGTGCCAGCAGTTTTGCAGGGGCCGGCCCCCAAGAGACCCAGTACTTC. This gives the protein CASSFAGAGPQETQYF.

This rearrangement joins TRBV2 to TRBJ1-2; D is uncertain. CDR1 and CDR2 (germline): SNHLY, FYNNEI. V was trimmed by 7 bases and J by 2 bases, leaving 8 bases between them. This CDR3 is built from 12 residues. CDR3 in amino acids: CASIPGNYGYTF. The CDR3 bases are TGTGCCAGCATACCCGGGAACTATGGCTACACCTTC.

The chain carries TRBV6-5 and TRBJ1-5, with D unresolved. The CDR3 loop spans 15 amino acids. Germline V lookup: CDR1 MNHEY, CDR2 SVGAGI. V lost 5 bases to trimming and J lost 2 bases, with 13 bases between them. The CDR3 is CASSPRVVGNQPQHF. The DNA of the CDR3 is TGTGCCAGCAGTCCTCGGGTTGTGGGCAATCAGCCCCAGCATTTT.

The CDR3 spells CASSVGGQFPYEQYF. The CDR3 region has the DNA TGTGCCAGCAGCGTAGGGGGACAGTTCCCCTACGAGCAGTACTTC. J is TRBJ2-7 and V is TRBV9; 7 bases map to TRBD1. V shed 0 bases and J 2 bases; nucleotides not matched to a gene: 5. Looked up from germline, CDR1 is SGDLS and CDR2 is YYNGEE. This CDR3 has 15 residues.

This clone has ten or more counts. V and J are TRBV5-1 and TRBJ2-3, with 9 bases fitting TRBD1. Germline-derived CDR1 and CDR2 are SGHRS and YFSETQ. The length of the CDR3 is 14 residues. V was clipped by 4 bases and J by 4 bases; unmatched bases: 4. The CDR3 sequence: CASSLGQGSDTQYF. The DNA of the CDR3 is TGCGCCAGCAGCCTAGGACAGGGGTCAGATACGCAGTATTTT.

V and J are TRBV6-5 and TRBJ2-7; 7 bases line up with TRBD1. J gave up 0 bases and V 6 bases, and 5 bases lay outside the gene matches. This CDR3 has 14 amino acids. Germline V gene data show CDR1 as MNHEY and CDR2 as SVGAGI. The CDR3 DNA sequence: TGTGCCAGCAGACCGGGACAGAACTCCTACGAGCAGTACTTC. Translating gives CASRPGQNSYEQYF.

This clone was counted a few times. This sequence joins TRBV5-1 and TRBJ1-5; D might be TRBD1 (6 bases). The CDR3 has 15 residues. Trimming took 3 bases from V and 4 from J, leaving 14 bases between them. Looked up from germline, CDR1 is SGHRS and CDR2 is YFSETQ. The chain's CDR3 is CASSSGEGVNQPQHF. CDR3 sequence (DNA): TGCGCCAGCAGCTCAGGGGAAGGGGTTAATCAGCCCCAGCATTTT.

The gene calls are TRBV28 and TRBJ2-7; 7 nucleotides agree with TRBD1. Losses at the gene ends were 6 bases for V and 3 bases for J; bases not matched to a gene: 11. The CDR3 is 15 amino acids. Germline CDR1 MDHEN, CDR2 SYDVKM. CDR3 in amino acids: CASRPQGRGGYEQYF. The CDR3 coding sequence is TGTGCCAGCAGGCCACAGGGGAGAGGAGGCTACGAGCAGTACTTC.

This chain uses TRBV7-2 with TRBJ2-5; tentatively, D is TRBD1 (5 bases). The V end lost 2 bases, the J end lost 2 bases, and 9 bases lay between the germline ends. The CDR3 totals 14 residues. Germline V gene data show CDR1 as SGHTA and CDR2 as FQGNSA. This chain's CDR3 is CASSLWGQQETQYF. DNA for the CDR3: TGTGCCAGCAGCTTATGGGGCCAACAAGAGACCCAGTACTTC.